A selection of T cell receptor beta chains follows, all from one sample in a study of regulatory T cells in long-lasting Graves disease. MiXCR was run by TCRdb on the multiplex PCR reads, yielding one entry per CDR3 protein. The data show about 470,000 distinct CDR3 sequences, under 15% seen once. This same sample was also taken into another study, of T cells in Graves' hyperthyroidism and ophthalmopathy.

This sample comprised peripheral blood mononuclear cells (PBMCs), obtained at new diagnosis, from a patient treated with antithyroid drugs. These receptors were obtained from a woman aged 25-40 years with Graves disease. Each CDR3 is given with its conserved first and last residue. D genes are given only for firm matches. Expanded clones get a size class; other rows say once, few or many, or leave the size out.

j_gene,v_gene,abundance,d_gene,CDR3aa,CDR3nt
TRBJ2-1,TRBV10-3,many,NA,CAITESGLYNEQFF,TGTGCCATCACCGAGTCGGGACTGTACAACGAGCAGTTCTTC
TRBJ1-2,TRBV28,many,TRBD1,CASSLGTGVTGYTF,TGTGCCAGCAGTTTGGGGACAGGGGTGACTGGCTACACCTTC
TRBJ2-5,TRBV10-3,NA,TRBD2,CAISDPLAGWETQYF,TGTGCCATCAGTGACCCCTTAGCGGGTTGGGAGACCCAGTACTTC
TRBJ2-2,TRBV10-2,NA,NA,CASKNRVNTGELFF,TGCGCCAGCAAGAACAGGGTGAACACCGGGGAGCTGTTTTTT
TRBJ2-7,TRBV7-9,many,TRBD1,CASSPPGQGAREQYF,TGTGCCAGCAGCCCGCCGGGACAGGGGGCGAGGGAGCAGTACTTC
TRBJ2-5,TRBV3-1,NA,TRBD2,CASSRGLLAGVWETQYF,TGTGCCAGCAGCAGGGGGCTCTTAGCGGGAGTTTGGGAGACCCAGTACTTC
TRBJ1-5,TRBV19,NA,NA,CASSIFVQGAQPQHF,TGTGCCAGTAGTATTTTTGTACAGGGTGCTCAGCCCCAGCATTTT
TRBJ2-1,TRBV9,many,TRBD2,CASSSRGGSYNEQFF,TGTGCCAGCAGCTCGCGGGGGGGGTCCTACAATGAGCAGTTCTTC
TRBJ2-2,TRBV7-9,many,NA,CASSLRGDTGELFF,TGTGCCAGCAGCCTACGCGGAGACACCGGGGAGCTGTTTTTT
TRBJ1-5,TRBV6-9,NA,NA,CASSYASNSNQPQHF,TGTGCCAGCAGTTATGCATCCAATAGCAATCAGCCCCAGCATTTT
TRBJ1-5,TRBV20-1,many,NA,CSAKGLTLTAQHF,TGCAGTGCAAAGGGACTGACCTTGACAGCCCAGCATTTT
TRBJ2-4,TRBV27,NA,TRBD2,CASSSYSGSLATNIQYF,TGTGCCAGCAGTTCCTACAGCGGGAGCCTAGCCACAAACATTCAGTACTTC
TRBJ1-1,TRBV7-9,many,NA,CASSLGDLGGAEAFF,TGTGCCAGCAGCCTCGGGGACCTTGGCGGCGCTGAAGCTTTCTTT
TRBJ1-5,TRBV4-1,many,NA,CASSQDNGYRDIQPQHF,TGCGCCAGCAGCCAAGATAACGGCTACAGGGACATTCAGCCCCAGCATTTT
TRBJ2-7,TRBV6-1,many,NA,CASSEDGSHYEQYF,TGTGCCAGCAGTGAAGATGGATCGCACTACGAGCAGTACTTC
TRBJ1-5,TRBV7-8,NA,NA,CASSLDPGQNGNQPQHF,TGTGCCAGCAGCTTAGACCCGGGGCAAAATGGCAATCAGCCCCAGCATTTT
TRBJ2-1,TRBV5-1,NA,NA,CASSLAPSRVSYNEQFF,TGCGCCAGCAGCTTGGCCCCCAGCAGGGTTTCCTACAATGAGCAGTTCTTC
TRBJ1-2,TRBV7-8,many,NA,CASSLGAKNYGYTF,TGTGCCAGCAGCTTAGGCGCCAAAAACTATGGCTACACCTTC
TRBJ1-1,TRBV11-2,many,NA,CASSSLTGNTEAFF,TGTGCCAGCAGCTCCCTGACAGGGAACACTGAAGCTTTCTTT
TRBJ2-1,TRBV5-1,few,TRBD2,CASSLGGLDVSEQFF,TGCGCCAGCAGCCTAGGTGGACTAGATGTCAGTGAGCAGTTCTTC
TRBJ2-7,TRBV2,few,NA,CASSDGYASYEQYF,TGTGCCAGCAGTGACGGCTATGCCTCCTACGAGCAGTACTTC
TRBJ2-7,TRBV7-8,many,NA,CASSYGSLNGEQYF,TGTGCCAGCAGCTACGGGAGCTTAAATGGCGAGCAGTACTTC
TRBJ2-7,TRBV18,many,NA,CASSPPGGVEQYF,TGTGCCAGCTCACCCCCCGGTGGGGTAGAGCAGTACTTC
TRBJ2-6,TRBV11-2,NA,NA,CASSMLGPSASSSGANVLTF,TGTGCCAGCAGCATGTTGGGGCCTAGCGCGTCTAGCTCTGGGGCCAACGTCCTGACTTTC
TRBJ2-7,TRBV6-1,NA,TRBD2,CAGGSGRSFYEQYF,TGTGCCGGGGGGAGCGGGAGGTCCTTCTACGAGCAGTACTTC
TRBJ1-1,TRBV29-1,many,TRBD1,CSVATPQGRSSTEAFF,TGCAGCGTTGCAACGCCACAGGGGAGGTCGTCCACTGAAGCTTTCTTT
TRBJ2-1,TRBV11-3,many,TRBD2,CASSTRTSGASSYNEQFF,TGTGCCAGCAGCACCCGGACTAGCGGGGCCAGCTCCTACAATGAGCAGTTCTTC
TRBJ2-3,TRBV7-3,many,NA,CASSPSSVRTDTQYF,TGTGCCAGCAGCCCTTCTAGCGTGCGCACAGATACGCAGTATTTT
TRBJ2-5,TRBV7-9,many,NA,CASSLRALYQETQYF,TGTGCCAGCAGCTTACGGGCGCTGTACCAAGAGACCCAGTACTTC
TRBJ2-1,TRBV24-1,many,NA,CATSDYLASSYNEQFF,TGTGCCACCAGTGATTATCTAGCGAGCTCCTACAATGAGCAGTTCTTC
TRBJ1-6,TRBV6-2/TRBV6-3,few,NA,CASSFTAFGSPLHF,TGTGCCAGCAGTTTTACCGCTTTTGGTTCACCCCTCCACTTT
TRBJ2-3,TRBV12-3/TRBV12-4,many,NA,CASTYTDTQYF,TGTGCCAGCACCTACACAGATACGCAGTATTTT
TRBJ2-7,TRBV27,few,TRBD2,CASSSITGTSGNSYEQYF,TGTGCCAGCAGTTCTATTACCGGGACTAGCGGCAACTCCTACGAGCAGTACTTC
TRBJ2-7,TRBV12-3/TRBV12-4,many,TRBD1,CASSFDRGYEQYF,TGTGCCAGCAGTTTTGACAGGGGCTACGAGCAGTACTTC
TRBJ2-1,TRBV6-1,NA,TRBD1,CASSTNRGSYNEQFF,TGTGCCAGCAGTACAAACAGGGGGTCCTACAATGAGCAGTTCTTC
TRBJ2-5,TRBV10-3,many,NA,CAISGAGAMETQYF,TGTGCCATCAGTGGGGCAGGGGCTATGGAGACCCAGTACTTC
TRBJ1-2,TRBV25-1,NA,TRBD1,CASSDLTTTGGQLGGYTF,TGTGCCAGCAGTGACCTAACCACGACAGGGGGCCAGTTAGGTGGCTACACCTTC
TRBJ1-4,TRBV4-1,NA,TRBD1,CASSPRDRGDSNEKLFF,TGCGCCAGCAGCCCTCGGGACAGGGGCGACTCAAATGAAAAACTGTTTTTT
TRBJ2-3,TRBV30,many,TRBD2,CAWSVTRRTSGTTDTQYF,TGTGCCTGGAGTGTAACTAGGAGGACTAGCGGCACCACAGATACGCAGTATTTT
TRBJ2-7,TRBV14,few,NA,CASSQARAYEQYF,TGTGCCAGCAGCCAGGCACGTGCCTACGAGCAGTACTTC